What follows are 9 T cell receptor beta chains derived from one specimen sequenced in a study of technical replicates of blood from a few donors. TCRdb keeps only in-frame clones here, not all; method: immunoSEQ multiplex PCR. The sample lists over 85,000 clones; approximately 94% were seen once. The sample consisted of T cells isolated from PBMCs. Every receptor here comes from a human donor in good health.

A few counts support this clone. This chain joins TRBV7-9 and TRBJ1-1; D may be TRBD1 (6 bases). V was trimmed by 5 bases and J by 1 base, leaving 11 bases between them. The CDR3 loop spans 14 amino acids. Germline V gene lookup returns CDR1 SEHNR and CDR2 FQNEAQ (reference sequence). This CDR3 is CASSPRTENTEAFF. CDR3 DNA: TGTGCCAGCAGCCCCCGGACAGAGAACACTGAAGCTTTCTTT.

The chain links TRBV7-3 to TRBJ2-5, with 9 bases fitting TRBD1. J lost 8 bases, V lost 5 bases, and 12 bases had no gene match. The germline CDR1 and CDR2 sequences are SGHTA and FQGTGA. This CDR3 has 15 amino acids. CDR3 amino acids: CASSPETGQGGTQYF. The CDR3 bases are TGTGCCAGCAGCCCAGAGACGGGACAGGGTGGTACCCAGTACTTC. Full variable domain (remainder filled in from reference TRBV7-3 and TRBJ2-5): GAGVSQTPSNKVTEKGKYVELRCDPISGHTALYWYRQSLGQGPEFLIYFQGTGAADDSGLPNDRFFAVRPEGSVSTLKIQRTERGDSAVYLCASSPETGQGGTQYFGPGTRLLVL.

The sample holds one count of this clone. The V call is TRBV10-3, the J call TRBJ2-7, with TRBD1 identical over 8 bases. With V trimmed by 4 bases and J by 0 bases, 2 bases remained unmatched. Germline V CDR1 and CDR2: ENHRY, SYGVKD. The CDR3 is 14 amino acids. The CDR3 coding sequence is TGTGCCATCAGTGGCGGACAGGGCTCCTACGAGCAGTACTTC. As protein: CAISGGQGSYEQYF.

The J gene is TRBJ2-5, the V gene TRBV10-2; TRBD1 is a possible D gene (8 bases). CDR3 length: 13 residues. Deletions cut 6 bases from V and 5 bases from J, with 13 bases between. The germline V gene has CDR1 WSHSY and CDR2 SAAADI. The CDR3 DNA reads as TGCGCCAGCAGACAGGGGGGGGCCGAGACCCAGTACTTC. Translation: CASRQGGAETQYF.

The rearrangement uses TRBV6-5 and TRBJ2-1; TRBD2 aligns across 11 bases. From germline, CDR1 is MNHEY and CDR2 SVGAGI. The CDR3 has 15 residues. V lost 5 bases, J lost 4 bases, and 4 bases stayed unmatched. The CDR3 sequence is CASSQGLAGYNEQFF. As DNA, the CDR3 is TGTGCCAGCAGTCAAGGACTAGCGGGTTACAATGAGCAGTTCTTC.

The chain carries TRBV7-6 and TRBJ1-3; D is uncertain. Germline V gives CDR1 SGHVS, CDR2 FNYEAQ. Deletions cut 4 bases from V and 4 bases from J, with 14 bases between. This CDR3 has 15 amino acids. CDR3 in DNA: TGTGCCAGCAGCTCGCCCGCCACAGACGGAAACACCATATATTTT. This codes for CASSSPATDGNTIYF. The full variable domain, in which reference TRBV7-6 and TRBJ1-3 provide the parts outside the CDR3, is GAGVSQSPRYKVTKRGQDVALRCDPISGHVSLYWYRQALGQGPEFLTYFNYEAQQDKSGLPNDRFSAERPEGSISTLTIQRTEQRDSAMYRCASSSPATDGNTIYFGEGSWLTVV.

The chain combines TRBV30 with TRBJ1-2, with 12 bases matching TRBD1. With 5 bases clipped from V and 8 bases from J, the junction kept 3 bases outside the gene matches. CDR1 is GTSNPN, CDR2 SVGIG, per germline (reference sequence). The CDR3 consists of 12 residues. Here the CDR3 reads CAWAGTGGGYTF. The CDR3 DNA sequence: TGTGCCTGGGCCGGGACAGGGGGCGGCTACACCTTC.

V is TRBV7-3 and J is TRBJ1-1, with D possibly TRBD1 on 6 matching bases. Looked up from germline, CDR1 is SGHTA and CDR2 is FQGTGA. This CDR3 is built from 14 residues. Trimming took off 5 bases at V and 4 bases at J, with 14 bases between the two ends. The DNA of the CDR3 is TGTGCCAGCAGCCAGAGGGGGGGAGGCACTGAAGCTTTCTTT. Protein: CASSQRGGGTEAFF.

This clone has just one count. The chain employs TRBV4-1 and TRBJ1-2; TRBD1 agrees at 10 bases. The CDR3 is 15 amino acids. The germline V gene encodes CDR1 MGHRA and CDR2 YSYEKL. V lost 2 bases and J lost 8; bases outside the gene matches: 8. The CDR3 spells CASSQPRQGAVGYTF. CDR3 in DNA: TGCGCCAGCAGCCAACCCAGACAGGGGGCTGTCGGCTACACCTTC.